Shown below are 11 T cell receptor beta chains from a single sample sequenced in a study of PD-1 blockade in classical Hodgkin lymphoma. Sequencing was performed with immunoSEQ multiplex PCR; in TCRdb, only in-frame clones are kept and a portion is missing. The data show over 20,000 clones, with more than 75% seen just once and less than 7.5% held by the top ten. Sample time point: newly diagnosed, previously untreated cHL patient sample. From thawed PBMCs, magnetic negative selection was used to isolate the CD8+ T cells. The sequenced sample consisted of CD8+ T cells from blood. These receptors were obtained from a human donor with classical Hodgkin lymphoma.

The chain combines TRBV11-2 with TRBJ2-7, with 8 bases identical to TRBD1. Trimming removed 0 bases from V and 5 bases from J; junction bases left unmatched: 3. Germline CDR1 reads SGHAT; CDR2 reads FQNNGV. The CDR3 length is 14 residues. For the CDR3, the DNA is TGTGCCAGCAGCTTAGATCAGGGGGCGAACGAGCAGTACTTC. Protein: CASSLDQGANEQYF.

The table lists this clone with a few counts. The chain combines TRBV7-9 with TRBJ1-1; no clear D gene. V lost 1 base to trimming and J lost 3 bases, with 9 bases between them. CDR1 SEHNR and CDR2 FQNEAQ come from the germline V gene (reference sequence). CDR3 length: 14 amino acids. The CDR3 spells CASSLGGWDTEAFF. The CDR3 coding sequence is TGTGCCAGCAGCTTAGGAGGATGGGACACTGAAGCTTTCTTT.

J is TRBJ2-7 and V is TRBV6-1; 8 bases fit TRBD1. CDR3 length: 13 residues. The junction had 4 bases not matched to a gene; V was cut back by 3 bases and J by 6 bases. CDR1 is MNHNS, CDR2 SASEGT, per germline. The CDR3 DNA reads as TGTGCCAGCAGTGAGACAGGGGAGCTCGAGCAGTACTTC. Translation gives CASSETGELEQYF.

J is TRBJ2-7 and V is TRBV13; 7 bases are a match to TRBD1. Looked up from germline, CDR1 is PRHDT and CDR2 is FYEKMQ (reference sequence). This CDR3 is built from 12 residues. The V and J ends lost 2 bases and 6 bases, in that order; junction bases with no gene match: 1. The CDR3 region is CASSLPGGEQYF. The CDR3 nucleotides are TGTGCCAGCAGCTTACCAGGGGGCGAGCAGTACTTC.

J is TRBJ2-1 and V is TRBV6-1; the D gene is possibly TRBD1 (6 bases). The V gene lost 10 bases and the J gene lost 4 bases, with 14 bases spanning the gap. The CDR3 length is 13 residues. In germline, CDR1 is MNHNS, CDR2 SASEGT. CDR3 DNA: TGTGCCACCCACAGGGAATTTTACAATGAGCAGTTCTTC. It translates to CATHREFYNEQFF.

The chain carries TRBV4-1 and TRBJ1-1; no clear D gene. The CDR3 sequence is 15 residues long. Germline values: CDR1 MGHRA, CDR2 YSYEKL. V was clipped by 3 bases and J by 2 bases, with 13 bases between them. The DNA of the CDR3 is TGCGCCAGCAGCCACCTGGTGGCAGAAAACACTGAAGCTTTCTTT. Its protein product is CASSHLVAENTEAFF.

The genes are TRBV4-3 and TRBJ2-1; D may match TRBD1 or TRBD2 (5 bases each). CDR1 is LGHNA and CDR2 is YSLEER in the germline V gene. The CDR3 contains 17 residues. V was shortened by 3 bases and J by 5 bases, with 20 bases between the two germline ends. The CDR3 is CASSHGSGTLSHNEQFF. In DNA, the CDR3 is TGCGCCAGCAGCCACGGTTCCGGGACCCTGAGCCACAATGAGCAGTTCTTC.

V is TRBV9 and J is TRBJ2-1; maybe TRBD2 (5 bases). Germline-derived CDR1 and CDR2 are SGDLS and YYNGEE. This CDR3 comprises 14 residues. The V and J ends lost 7 bases and 0 bases respectively, with 11 bases between them. The CDR3 DNA sequence: TGTGCCAGCCAGCGGCTGAGCTCCTACAATGAGCAGTTCTTC. This gives the protein CASQRLSSYNEQFF.

The CDR3 spells CASKGTHPPYEQYF. The CDR3 DNA reads TGTGCCAGCAAGGGGACCCATCCTCCCTACGAGCAGTACTTC. The chain recombines TRBV7-9 with TRBJ2-7; either TRBD1 or TRBD2 may fit D (5 bases each). Germline V gene data show CDR1 as SEHNR and CDR2 as FQNEAQ (reference sequence). The CDR3 runs 14 residues. Trimming shortened V by 7 bases and J by 2 bases, and 15 bases separated the two germline ends.

The chain carries TRBV16 and TRBJ1-1, with 7 positions matching TRBD1. This CDR3 comprises 13 residues. After removal of 2 bases from V and 5 bases from J, the junction contained 2 bases not matched to a gene. CDR1 and CDR2 from the germline V gene are KGHSY and FQNENV. The CDR3 loop is CASSQGRGTEAFF. CDR3 nucleotides: TGTGCCAGCAGCCAAGGCAGGGGGACTGAAGCTTTCTTT.

This clone appeared once. The rearrangement joins TRBV7-6 to TRBJ1-4; 9 positions agree with TRBD1. J gave up 7 bases and V 6 bases, and 9 bases lay outside the gene matches. The CDR3 spans 15 residues. CDR1 SGHVS and CDR2 FNYEAQ come from the germline V gene. The CDR3 DNA reads TGTGCCAGCAGAGGGGACAGGGAAGAGGCTGAAAAACTGTTTTTT. Amino acid sequence: CASRGDREEAEKLFF.